The 13 T cell receptor beta chains listed next were all sequenced from one sample in a study of T cells in women clearing cervical HPV infection. Clones were sequenced by immunoSEQ multiplex PCR, and TCRdb holds only the in-frame ones, with some missing. This sample's table reports roughly 48,000 clones. The sample was blood buffy coat. Source of these receptors: a woman between 18 and 70 years old with a cervical HPV16 infection that either progressed to CIN3+ or cleared (not recorded which).

In the case of this clone: Read data end 3 residues before the CDR3 end; the end is taken from the germline J gene. The V call is TRBV9, the J call TRBJ1-3, with D hard to call. The V end lost 1 base, the J end lost 2 bases, and 13 bases lay between the germline ends. From germline, CDR1 is SGDLS and CDR2 YYNGEE. The CDR3 is 16 amino acids. Incomplete CDR3 DNA: TGTGCCAGCAGCGTAAATGCTATCAGGACTGGAAACACC. Amino acids: CASSVNAIRTGNT. The complete CDR3 protein is CASSVNAIRTGNTIYF.

Note on this clone: The read ends 3 residues early relative to the CDR3; the germline J gene fills the gap. This chain connects TRBV5-1 to TRBJ1-1; D may be TRBD1 (6 bases). The CDR3 is 15 residues long. Germline V gene sequence: CDR1 SGHRS, CDR2 YFSETQ. V lost 0 bases and J lost 0, with 9 bases in between. The sequenced part of the CDR3 DNA is TGCGCCAGCAGCTTGGCGGCAGGGGTGAACACTGAA. Its translation: CASSLAAGVNTE. From start to end, the CDR3 is CASSLAAGVNTEAFF.

Concerning this clone itself: With the read ending 3 residues before the CDR3 end, the germline J gene is used to fill in that end. J is TRBJ2-2 and V is TRBV7-6; no definite D call. Trimming removed 5 bases at V and 3 bases at J, with 7 bases between. Looked up from germline, CDR1 is SGHVS and CDR2 is FNYEAQ. The CDR3 has 13 residues. This CDR3 reads CASSIFYTGELFF. The sequenced CDR3 bases are TGTGCCAGCAGCATTTTCTACACCGGGGAG.

A remark on this clone: Read sequence stops 3 residues before the CDR3 end, and the germline J gene provides the missing end. The rearrangement links TRBV20-1 to TRBJ1-1; D call uncertain. Trimming left V 2 bases short and J 1 base short, with 8 bases between. The CDR3 is made up of 13 amino acids. Germline-derived CDR1 and CDR2 are DFQATT and SNEGSKA (reference sequence). The CDR3: CSARYSENTEAFF. The sequenced part of the CDR3 DNA is TGCAGTGCTAGATATTCAGAGAACACTGAA.

Worth noting for this clone: The read gets to within 3 residues of the CDR3 end, and the germline J gene fills in the rest. The chain links TRBV5-1 to TRBJ1-1; 7 nucleotides line up with TRBD1. CDR1 and CDR2 from the germline V gene are SGHRS and YFSETQ. Trimming took 0 bases from V and 1 from J; bases not matched to a gene: 6. The CDR3 consists of 16 residues. The CDR3 spells CASSLGQGLRNTEAFF. The CDR3 bases that were read are TGCGCCAGCAGCTTGGGACAGGGTTTAAGGAACACTGAA.

Comment on this clone: The read stops 3 residues short of the end of the CDR3; the missing end is completed from the germline J gene. The chain carries TRBV28 and TRBJ1-2; D unclear. CDR1 MDHEN and CDR2 SYDVKM come from the germline V gene. Trimming took 5 bases from V and 0 from J, leaving 16 bases between them. The CDR3 has 16 amino acids. The part of the CDR3 DNA that was read is TGTGCCAGCAGTGAGCCGATAAAATTACCTAACTATGGC. Translation gives CASSEPIKLPNYG. The complete CDR3 protein is CASSEPIKLPNYGYTF.

Of note for this clone: The CDR3 end falls 3 residues outside the read, so it is completed with the germline J gene. The chain recombines TRBV6-1 with TRBJ1-1, with TRBD1 matching over 9 bases. V shed 4 bases and J 5 bases; nucleotides not matched to a gene: 8. The CDR3 covers 15 residues. Germline lookup yields CDR1 MNHNS and CDR2 SASEGT. CDR3 DNA (partial): TGTGCCAGCAGTGTAAGGGACAGGGCTTGGACTGAA. It specifies CASSVRDRAWTE. The complete CDR3 reads CASSVRDRAWTEAFF.

Turning to this clone: The read terminates 3 residues before the CDR3 end, so the remaining end is supplied by the germline J gene. J is TRBJ2-7 and V is TRBV20-1, with 7 positions matching TRBD1. V shed 4 bases, J shed 0 bases, and the junction held 6 bases outside the gene matches. Germline V CDR1 and CDR2: DFQATT, SNEGSKA (reference sequence). This CDR3 region has 14 residues. CDR3 DNA, as far as it was read: TGCAGTGCTACGGGACAGATGATCTCCTACGAG. Translating gives CSATGQMISYE. The whole CDR3 is CSATGQMISYEQYF.

With regard to this clone: The CDR3 extends 3 residues past the end of the read, so its final part is completed from the germline J gene. The J gene is TRBJ1-4, the V gene TRBV20-1, with D possibly matching TRBD1 (6 bases). Germline-derived CDR1 and CDR2 are DFQATT and SNEGSKA (reference sequence). The CDR3 covers 16 residues. V lost 0 bases, J lost 8 bases, and 19 bases lay in between. The CDR3 loop reads CSARDEGSRGREKLFF. The sequenced CDR3 bases are TGCAGTGCTAGAGATGAGGGCTCGCGGGGGCGGGAAAAA.

In regard to this clone: The read terminates 3 residues ahead of where the CDR3 ends, so the germline J gene completes it. The chain combines TRBV2 with TRBJ2-4; tentatively, D is TRBD2 (6 bases). Looked up from germline, CDR1 is SNHLY and CDR2 is FYNNEI. The length of the CDR3 is 16 residues. The V end was cut by 5 bases, the J end by 3 bases, with 17 bases between. CDR3 loop: CASSWGVGGLKNIQYF. The CDR3 bases that were read are TGTGCCAGCAGTTGGGGGGTCGGGGGACTCAAAAACATT. Drawing the rest from reference TRBV2 and TRBJ2-4, the complete variable domain is EPEVTQTPSHQVTQMGQEVILRCVPISNHLYFYWYRQILGQKVEFLVSFYNNEISEKSEIFDDQFSVERPDGSNFTLKIRSTKLEDSAMYFCASSWGVGGLKNIQYFGAGTRLSVL.

Comments on this clone: The missing CDR3 end, 3 residues past where the read stops, is filled in from the germline J gene. The rearrangement uses TRBV6-1 and TRBJ1-2, with D perhaps matching TRBD1 (5 bases). Trimming cost V 3 bases and J 7 bases, with 12 bases left between them. The length of the CDR3 is 13 residues. Germline V gives CDR1 MNHNS, CDR2 SASEGT. This CDR3 is CASSEAGSSGYTF. The sequenced CDR3 bases are TGTGCCAGCAGTGAGGCAGGGAGTTCTGGC.

In regard to this clone: The CDR3 end is not reached by the read, which stops 3 residues before it; the germline J gene fills it in. This sequence joins TRBV11-2 and TRBJ2-7, with 9 bases fitting TRBD1. V gave up 0 bases and J gave up 6 bases; unmatched junction bases: 6. In germline, CDR1 is SGHAT, CDR2 FQNNGV. This CDR3 comprises 15 residues. CDR3 DNA (partial): TGTGCCAGCAGCTTAGAAGGGACAGGGCTCGTCGAG. As protein: CASSLEGTGLVE. In full, the CDR3 is CASSLEGTGLVEQYF.

To note about this clone: The read halts 3 residues ahead of the CDR3 end, with the missing end drawn from the germline J gene. This sequence joins TRBV19 and TRBJ2-2, with TRBD2 identical over 7 bases. The CDR3 is 16 amino acids. Germline CDR1 reads LNHDA; CDR2 reads SQIVND (reference sequence). Germline trimming cut 6 bases from V and 0 bases from J; bases unmatched to any gene: 7. The sequenced CDR3 bases are TGTGCCAGTAGGGACCCGGGGGGATCGAACACCGGGGAG. Protein sequence: CASRDPGGSNTGE. The CDR3 in full is CASRDPGGSNTGELFF.